Sequencing of this T cell receptor beta chain was carried out in a study of blood T cell repertoires in COVID-19. On the study more broadly: Sources were T cells, B-cell-depleted T cells, or PBMCs; the material itself was cDNA or gDNA.

Per the original methods: Scientists estimated how many nucleated cells there were by amplifying reference gene primers. Sequencing used immunoSEQ multiplex PCR; TCRdb keeps in-frame clones, though not all of them. V, J and clone size reflect that table, while D and trimming were determined from the DNA. The repertoire consists of nearly 400,000 clones, with around 92% occurring once and the leading ten covering around 1.7%. V was clipped by 6 bases and J by 7 bases, with 10 bases between them. The CDR3 has 12 residues. Per the germline V gene, CDR1 is MDHEN and CDR2 is SYDVKM. Participants were aged roughly 18 to 89 years, lived in 24 US areas, and enrolled virtually.

The clonotype was recovered from a woman in her twenties or thirties who had recovered from COVID-19. The chain uses TRBV28 and TRBJ1-5; no clear D. The sequencing input was PBMCs or T cells enriched from blood (not recorded which). The CDR3 nucleotides are TGTGCCAGCAGGTATTCCGGGCAGCCCCAGCATTTT. Amino acid sequence: CASRYSGQPQHF.